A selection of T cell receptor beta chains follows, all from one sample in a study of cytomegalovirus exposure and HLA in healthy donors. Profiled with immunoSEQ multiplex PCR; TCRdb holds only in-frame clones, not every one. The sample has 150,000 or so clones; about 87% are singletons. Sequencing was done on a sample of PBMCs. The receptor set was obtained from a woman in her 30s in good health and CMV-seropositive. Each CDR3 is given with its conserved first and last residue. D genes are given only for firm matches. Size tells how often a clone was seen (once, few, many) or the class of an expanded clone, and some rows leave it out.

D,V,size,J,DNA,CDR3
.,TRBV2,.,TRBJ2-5,TGTGCCAGCAGTGAAGCGCTTCGGGGCCAAGAGACCCAGTACTTC,CASSEALRGQETQYF
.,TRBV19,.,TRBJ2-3,TGTGCCAGTAGTAACCCCCAGGGCACAGATACGCAGTATTTT,CASSNPQGTDTQYF
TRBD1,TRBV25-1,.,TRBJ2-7,TGTGCCAGCAGTGGAGGGGGCAGGTTTCGCGAGCAGTACTTC,CASSGGGRFREQYF
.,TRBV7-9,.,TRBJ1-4,TGTGCCAGCAGGGGAGTCCTAAGTGAAAAACTGTTTTTT,CASRGVLSEKLFF
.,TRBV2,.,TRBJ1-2,TGTGCCGGCGGGAGTGACGGGGGATATGGCTACACCTTC,CAGGSDGGYGYTF
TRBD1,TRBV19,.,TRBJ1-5,TGTGCCAGTAGTCCCTGGTACAGGGGGAGTCAGCCCCAGCATTTT,CASSPWYRGSQPQHF
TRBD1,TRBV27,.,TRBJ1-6,TGTGCCAGCAGTTTCAGGGGGCGAGAATCACCCCTCCACTTT,CASSFRGRESPLHF
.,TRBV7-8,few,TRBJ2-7,TGTGCCAGCAGCTTAGGACAGTACGAGCAGTACTTC,CASSLGQYEQYF
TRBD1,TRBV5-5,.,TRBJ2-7,TGTGCCAGCAGCACTCGACAGGGGGCATACGAGCAGTACTTC,CASSTRQGAYEQYF
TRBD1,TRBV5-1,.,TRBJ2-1,TGCGCCAGCAGCTTGCGACCGGGACAGGGTAACAATGAGCAGTTCTTC,CASSLRPGQGNNEQFF
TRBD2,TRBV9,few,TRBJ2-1,TGTGCCAGCAGCGTAGGAGCGGGAGGATTAAATGAGCAGTTCTTC,CASSVGAGGLNEQFF
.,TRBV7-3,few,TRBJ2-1,TGTGCCAGCAGCTTATCGGCAGGGAGGCACAATGAGCAGTTCTTC,CASSLSAGRHNEQFF
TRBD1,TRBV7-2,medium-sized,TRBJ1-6,TGTGCCAGCAGCTTACAAACGGGCAGGGGGTTAAGCCCCCTCCACTTT,CASSLQTGRGLSPLHF
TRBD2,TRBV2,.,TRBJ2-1,TGTGCCAGCAGTGAAGCGGCGGGAGTGTGGAATGAGCAGTTCTTC,CASSEAAGVWNEQFF
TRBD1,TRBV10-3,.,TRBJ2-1,TGTGCCATCAGGGGGACAGGGCAAAACAATGAGCAGTTCTTC,CAIRGTGQNNEQFF
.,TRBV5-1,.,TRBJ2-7,TGCGCCAGCAGCTTTTCAGTTACTAGCTCCTACGAGCAGTACTTC,CASSFSVTSSYEQYF
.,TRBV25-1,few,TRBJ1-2,TGTGCCAGCAGTGGGACACCATCCTATGGCTACACCTTC,CASSGTPSYGYTF
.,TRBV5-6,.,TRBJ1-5,TGTGCCAGCAGCTTGGTTGGCAGCAATCAGCCCCAGCATTTT,CASSLVGSNQPQHF
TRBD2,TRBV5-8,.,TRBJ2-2,TGTGCCAGCAGCTTGAGCAGACTAGCGGGGACGAGGGGGGAGCTGTTTTTT,CASSLSRLAGTRGELFF
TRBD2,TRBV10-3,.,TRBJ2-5,TGTGCCATCAGTGAGTCGGGAGCGGGAGCGGAGACCCAGTACTTC,CAISESGAGAETQYF
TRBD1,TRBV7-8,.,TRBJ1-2,TGTGCCAGCAGCGGGGGACAGGGGGCTAACTATGGCTACACCTTC,CASSGGQGANYGYTF
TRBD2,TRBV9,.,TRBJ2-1,TGTGCCAGCAGCGTTAGCGGGAAATACAATGAGCAGTTCTTC,CASSVSGKYNEQFF
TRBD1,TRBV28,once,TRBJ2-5,TGTGCCAGCAACCTAGGGGGCCGAGAGACCCAGTACTTC,CASNLGGRETQYF
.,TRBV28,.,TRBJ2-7,TGTGCCAGCATAAACTTAAGGGGTACCTACGAGCAGTACTTC,CASINLRGTYEQYF
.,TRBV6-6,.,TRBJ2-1,TGTGCCAGCAGTTACGGCAGGGCAGTGAATGAGCAGTTCTTC,CASSYGRAVNEQFF
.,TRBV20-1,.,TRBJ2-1,TGCAGTGCAACTAAGGACTCCCCGCAGTTCTTC,CSATKDSPQFF
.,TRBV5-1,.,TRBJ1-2,TGCGCCAGCAGCTTGGACGGGAACTATGGCTACACCTTC,CASSLDGNYGYTF
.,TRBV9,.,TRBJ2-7,TGTGCCAGCAGCCGAGGACAGACCTCCTACGAGCAGTACTTC,CASSRGQTSYEQYF
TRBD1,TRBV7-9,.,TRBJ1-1,TGTGCCAGCAGCCCTCCGACAGGGACTCTGAACACTGAAGCTTTCTTT,CASSPPTGTLNTEAFF